Each of the 3 T cell receptor beta chains below was sequenced from the same sample in a study of T-cell reconstitution after alpha-beta-depleted transplantation in children (dated by TCRdb to 2016 to 2018). In light of the paper, this sample's treatment or condition label describes: allogeneic hematopoietic cell transplantation with graft depleted of TCRalphabeta T cells and CD19 B cells. The protocol used for the library was PCR. Sequencing took place on an Illumina HiSeq 2500. TCR library preparation used molecular barcoding, with unique molecular identifiers applied to normalize quantification of the TCRbeta repertoire. The public reads were reprocessed in TCRdb via fastp at Q25 and MiXCR, keeping in-frame beta chains. Merged by CDR3 protein, the rows form single entries marked with the most common genes and DNA. This sample is represented by about 420,000 distinct CDR3 sequences; roughly 15% of them were singletons. The ten largest account for roughly 29% of the sample.

Specimen: PBMCs, mostly from graft donor cells, collected 360 days after TCRalphabeta/CD19-depleted stem cell transplant. These receptors were collected from a boy younger than two who had a stem cell transplant for Wiskott-Aldrich syndrome, so the T cells may come from the graft donor.

The CDR3 DNA follows: TGCGCCAGCAGCCAAGATATCCTTGCATATCCCCGGGACAAGGGGAACAATGAGCAGTTCTTC. This encodes CASSQDILAYPRDKGNNEQFF. The chain combines TRBV4-1 with TRBJ2-1; TRBD1 is a possible D gene (6 bases). Germline V lookup: CDR1 MGHRA, CDR2 YSYEKL. This CDR3 contains 21 residues. V lost 0 bases and J lost 5, with 29 bases in between.

A remark on this clonotype: The junction departs from germline at one end; a sequencing error may be responsible. The chain employs TRBV5-1 and TRBJ1-5, with unresolved D. This CDR3 is 8 amino acids long. Germline V gene sequence: CDR1 SGHRS, CDR2 YFSETQ. The CDR3 protein is CASGSSHF. CDR3 sequence (DNA): TGCGCCAGCGGATCTTCCCACTTT.

This chain connects TRBV18 to TRBJ1-4; D gene uncertain. V lost 2 bases and J lost 0, with 10 bases in between. CDR3 size: 16 residues. Germline V gene sequence: CDR1 KGHSH, CDR2 LQKENI. The CDR3 DNA is TGTGCCAGCTCACCAGCCACAGCTGCAACTAATGAAAAACTGTTTTTT. Residues: CASSPATAATNEKLFF.